This T cell receptor (beta chain) was identified in a study of blood T cells in healthy people across ages. Germline lookup yields CDR1 MDHEN and CDR2 SYDVKM. The CDR3 is 12 amino acids. For the second PCR, which ran for 7 to 11 cycles, a sample-barcoded 5' primer and a J-beta primer mix were used. TCRdb re-called the 5' RACE reads through MiXCR, storing one row per CDR3 protein. Among some 1.7 million distinct CDR3 sequences listed, under 30% were seen once. Remarks on this clonotype: Since a much larger clone is just one base distant, this may be a read error.

Material: blood. The receptor's source is a woman in her twenties or thirties in good health. The chain recombines TRBV28 with TRBJ2-1; the D is unclear. DNA of the CDR3: TGTACCAGCAGTGTGTTCCCCAATGAGCAGTTCTTC. It translates to CTSSVFPNEQFF. Full variable domain (remainder filled in from reference TRBV28 and TRBJ2-1): DVKVTQSSRYLVKRTGEKVFLECVQDMDHENMFWYRQDPGLGLRLIYFSYDVKMKEKGDIPEGYSVSREKKERFSLILESASTNQTSMYLCTSSVFPNEQFFGPGTRLTVL.